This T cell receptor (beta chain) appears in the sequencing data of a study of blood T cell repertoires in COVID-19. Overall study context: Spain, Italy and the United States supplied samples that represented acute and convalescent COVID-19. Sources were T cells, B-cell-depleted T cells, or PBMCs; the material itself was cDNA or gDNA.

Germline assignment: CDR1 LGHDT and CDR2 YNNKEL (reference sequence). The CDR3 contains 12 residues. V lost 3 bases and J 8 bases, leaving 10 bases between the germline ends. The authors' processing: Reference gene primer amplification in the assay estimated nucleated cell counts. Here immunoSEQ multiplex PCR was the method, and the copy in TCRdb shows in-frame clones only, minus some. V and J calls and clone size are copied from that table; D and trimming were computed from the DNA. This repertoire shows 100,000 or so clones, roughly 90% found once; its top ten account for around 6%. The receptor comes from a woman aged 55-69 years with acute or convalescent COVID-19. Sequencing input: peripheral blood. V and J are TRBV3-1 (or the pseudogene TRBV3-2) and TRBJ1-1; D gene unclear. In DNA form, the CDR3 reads TGTGCCAGCAGCCACCCCCGAGGGGAAGCTTTCTTT. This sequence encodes CASSHPRGEAFF.